This T cell receptor (beta chain) was profiled in a study of OX40 agonist ivuxolimab in advanced cancers. TCRdb keeps only in-frame clones here, not all; method: immunoSEQ multiplex PCR. The sample records roughly 80,000 clones, over 80% being singletons. Trimming took 3 bases from V and 2 from J; bases not matched to a gene: 10. Per the germline V gene, CDR1 is MDHEN and CDR2 is SYDVKM. There are 17 residues in the CDR3. The genes are TRBV28 and TRBJ2-5; TRBD1 agrees at 9 bases. The source of this sequence is an adult with an advanced solid tumor such as melanoma, head and neck, liver or kidney cancer. The sample here was CD4+ or CD8+ T cells sorted from blood, taken in a trial of the OX40 agonist ivuxolimab. The CDR3 coding sequence is TGTGCCAGCAGTTTGCCTTCGGACAGGGGTTGGCAAGAGACCCAGTACTTC. Encoded protein: CASSLPSDRGWQETQYF.